Only a few counts were recorded for the clone carrying this T cell receptor (beta chain). Its matching antigen is unknown. This CDR3 is 15 amino acids long. V shed 6 bases and J 4 bases; nucleotides not matched to a gene: 11. The germline V gene has CDR1 SGHDN and CDR2 FVKESK. The data were taken from a study of Graves' ophthalmopathy and Graves' hyperthyroidism. CDR3 regions of TCR beta were amplified from RNA transcripts. RT-PCR with HTBI primers came first, then second-round multiplex PCR. TCRdb re-analysed the multiplex PCR reads in MiXCR, keeping a single row per CDR3 protein. The sample gives some 750,000 distinct CDR3 sequences, roughly two fifths of which show up once; 35% to 55% is in the top ten. Study-wide findings and caveats: With around 70% sensitivity and approximately 72% specificity, the model predicted ophthalmopathy progression.

The TCR comes from an adult man with Graves' ophthalmopathy. The sequencing input was peripheral blood. The chain combines TRBV14 with TRBJ2-5, with 7 bases lining up with TRBD2. The CDR3 DNA reads as TGTGCCAGCAGTCCTTTGTCCGGGAGGATAGAGACCCAGTACTTC. Encoded protein: CASSPLSGRIETQYF.